This T cell receptor beta chain is from a study of blood T cell repertoires in COVID-19. About the research overall: From T cells, B-cell-depleted T cells, or PBMCs came the material, which was cDNA or gDNA.

The method was immunoSEQ multiplex PCR; TCRdb's version includes in-frame clones alone and lacks a portion of them. The sample has about 270,000 clones; about four fifths are singletons. V was pared by 5 bases and J by 5 bases, with 10 bases between. The V gene's germline CDR1 is PRHDT and CDR2 FYEKMQ (reference sequence). The CDR3 runs 13 residues. The chain uses TRBV13 and TRBJ2-1; a possible D gene is TRBD2 (6 bases). This receptor was identified in a woman aged 18 to 35 with acute or convalescent COVID-19. Sequencing used peripheral blood. The CDR3 nucleotides read TGTGCCAGCAGCACGGGACTCGACAATGAGCAGTTCTTC. Translation gives CASSTGLDNEQFF.